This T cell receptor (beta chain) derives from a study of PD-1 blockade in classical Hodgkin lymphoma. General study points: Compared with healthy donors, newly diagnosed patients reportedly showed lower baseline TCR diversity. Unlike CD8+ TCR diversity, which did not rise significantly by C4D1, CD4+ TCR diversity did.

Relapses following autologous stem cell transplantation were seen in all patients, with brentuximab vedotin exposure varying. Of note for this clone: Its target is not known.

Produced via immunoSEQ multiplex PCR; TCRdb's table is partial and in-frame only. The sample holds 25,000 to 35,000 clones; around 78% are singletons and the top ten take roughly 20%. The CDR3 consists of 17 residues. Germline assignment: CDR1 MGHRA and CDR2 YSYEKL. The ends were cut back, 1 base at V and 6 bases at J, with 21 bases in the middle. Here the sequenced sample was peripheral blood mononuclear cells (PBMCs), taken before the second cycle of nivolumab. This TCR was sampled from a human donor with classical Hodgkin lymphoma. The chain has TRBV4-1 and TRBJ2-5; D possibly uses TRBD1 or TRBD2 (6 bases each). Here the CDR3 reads CASSQVSGAAAGKTQYF. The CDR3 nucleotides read TGCGCCAGCAGCCAAGTCTCGGGGGCCGCCGCGGGAAAGACCCAGTACTTC.